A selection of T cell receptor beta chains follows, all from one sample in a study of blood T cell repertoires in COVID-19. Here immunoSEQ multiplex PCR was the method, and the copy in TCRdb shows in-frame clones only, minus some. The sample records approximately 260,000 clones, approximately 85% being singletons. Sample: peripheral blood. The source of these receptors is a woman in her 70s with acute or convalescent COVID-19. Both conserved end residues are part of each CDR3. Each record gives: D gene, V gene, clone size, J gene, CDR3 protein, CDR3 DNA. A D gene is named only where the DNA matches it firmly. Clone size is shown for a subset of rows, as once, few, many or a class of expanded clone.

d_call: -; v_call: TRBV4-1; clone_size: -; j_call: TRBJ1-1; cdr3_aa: CASSQDRRGNTEAFF; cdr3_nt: TGCGCCAGCAGCCAAGATCGTCGGGGTAACACTGAAGCTTTCTTT
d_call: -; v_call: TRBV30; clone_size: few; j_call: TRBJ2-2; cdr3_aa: CAWSLGGAGGELFF; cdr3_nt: TGTGCCTGGAGTTTGGGGGGGGCAGGCGGGGAGCTGTTTTTT
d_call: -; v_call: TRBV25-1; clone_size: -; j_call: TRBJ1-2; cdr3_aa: CASSEYEVYGYTF; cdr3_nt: TGTGCCAGCAGTGAATATGAGGTTTATGGCTACACCTTC
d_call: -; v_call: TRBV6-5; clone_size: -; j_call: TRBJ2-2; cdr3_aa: CASRTGTGELFF; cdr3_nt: TGTGCCAGCAGAACCGGGACCGGGGAGCTGTTTTTT
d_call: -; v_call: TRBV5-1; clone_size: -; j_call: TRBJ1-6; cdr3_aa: CASSSGGGSYNSPLHF; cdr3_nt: TGCGCCAGCAGCTCGGGTGGTGGGTCCTATAATTCACCCCTCCACTTT
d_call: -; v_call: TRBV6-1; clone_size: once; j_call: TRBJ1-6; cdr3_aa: CASSEVGGFGSPLHF; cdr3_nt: TGTGCCAGCAGTGAAGTCGGAGGGTTTGGTTCACCCCTCCACTTT
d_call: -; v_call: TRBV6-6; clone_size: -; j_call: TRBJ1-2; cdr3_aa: CASSERANYGYTF; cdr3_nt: TGTGCCAGCAGTGAGAGGGCTAACTATGGCTACACCTTC
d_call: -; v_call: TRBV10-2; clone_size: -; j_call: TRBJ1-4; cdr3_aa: CASKDSATNEKLFF; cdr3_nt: TGCGCCAGCAAAGACAGTGCAACTAATGAAAAACTGTTTTTT
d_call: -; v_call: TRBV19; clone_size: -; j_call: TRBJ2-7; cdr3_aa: CASGAGVGAYEQYF; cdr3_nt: TGTGCCAGTGGGGCAGGGGTCGGGGCCTACGAGCAGTACTTC
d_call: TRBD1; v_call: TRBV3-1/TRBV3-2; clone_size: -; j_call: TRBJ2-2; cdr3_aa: CASSQNRGMNTGELFF; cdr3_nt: TGTGCCAGCAGCCAGAACAGGGGGATGAACACCGGGGAGCTGTTTTTT
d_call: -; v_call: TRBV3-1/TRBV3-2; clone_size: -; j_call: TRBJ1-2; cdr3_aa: CASSQEYGRGWGFGYTF; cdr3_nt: TGTGCCAGCAGCCAAGAATACGGCAGGGGCTGGGGATTCGGCTACACCTTC
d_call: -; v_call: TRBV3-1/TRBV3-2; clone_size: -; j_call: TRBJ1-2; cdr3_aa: CASSPGLHGYTF; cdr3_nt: TGTGCCAGCAGCCCCGGTCTCCATGGCTACACCTTC
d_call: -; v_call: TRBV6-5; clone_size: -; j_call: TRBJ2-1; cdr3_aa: CASSSGAGEQFF; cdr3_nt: TGTGCCAGTAGCTCAGGGGCCGGTGAGCAGTTCTTC
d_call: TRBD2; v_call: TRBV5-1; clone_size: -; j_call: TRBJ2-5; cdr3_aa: CASSLLGLGEGTQYF; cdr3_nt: TGCGCCAGCAGCTTGTTGGGACTCGGGGAGGGGACCCAGTACTTC
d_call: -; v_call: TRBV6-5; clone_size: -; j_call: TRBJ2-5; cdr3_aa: CASRNPNRGLETQYF; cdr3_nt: TGTGCCAGCAGAAACCCTAACAGGGGACTAGAGACCCAGTACTTC
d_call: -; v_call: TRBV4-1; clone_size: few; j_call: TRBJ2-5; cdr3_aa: CASSRVSPDGRGTQYF; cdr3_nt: TGCGCCAGCAGCCGCGTGAGTCCCGACGGGCGGGGGACCCAGTACTTC
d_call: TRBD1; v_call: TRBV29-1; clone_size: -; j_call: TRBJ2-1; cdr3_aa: CSVRTGGTEQFF; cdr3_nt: TGCAGCGTCCGGACAGGGGGCACTGAGCAGTTCTTC
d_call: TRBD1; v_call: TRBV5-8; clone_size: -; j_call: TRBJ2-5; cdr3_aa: CASSLGDSQQETQYF; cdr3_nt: TGTGCCAGCAGCTTGGGGGACAGCCAACAAGAGACCCAGTACTTC
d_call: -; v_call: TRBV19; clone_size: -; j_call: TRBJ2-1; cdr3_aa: CASSITEVSSYNEQFF; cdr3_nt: TGTGCCAGTAGTATTACGGAGGTGAGCTCCTACAATGAGCAGTTCTTC
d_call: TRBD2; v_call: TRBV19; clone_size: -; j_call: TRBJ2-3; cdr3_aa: CASRGLAGGADTQYF; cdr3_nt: TGTGCCAGCAGGGGACTAGCGGGGGGGGCAGATACGCAGTATTTT
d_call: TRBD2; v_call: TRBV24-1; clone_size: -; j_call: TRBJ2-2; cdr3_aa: CATSSRSGGTGELFF; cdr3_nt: TGTGCCACCAGTAGCCGCAGCGGGGGCACCGGGGAGCTGTTTTTT
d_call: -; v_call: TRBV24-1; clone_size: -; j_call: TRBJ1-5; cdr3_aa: CATSDSGRNQPQHF; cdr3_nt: TGTGCCACCAGTGATTCAGGGCGCAATCAGCCCCAGCATTTT
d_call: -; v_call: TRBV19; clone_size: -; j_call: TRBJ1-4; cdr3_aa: CATKTERNEKLFF; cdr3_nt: TGTGCCACCAAGACGGAGAGGAATGAAAAACTGTTTTTT
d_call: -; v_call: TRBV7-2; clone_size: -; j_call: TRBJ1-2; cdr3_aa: CASSLILRVSGYTF; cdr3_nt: TGTGCCAGCAGCTTAATTTTGAGGGTTAGCGGCTACACCTTC
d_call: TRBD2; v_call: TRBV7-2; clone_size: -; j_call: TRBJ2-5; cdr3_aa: CASSLGAGVQETQYF; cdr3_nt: TGTGCCAGCAGCTTAGGGGCGGGGGTACAAGAGACCCAGTACTTC
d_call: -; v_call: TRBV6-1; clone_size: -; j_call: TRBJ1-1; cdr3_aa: CASNTFRSTEAFF; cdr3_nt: TGTGCCAGCAATACCTTTCGGAGCACTGAAGCTTTCTTT
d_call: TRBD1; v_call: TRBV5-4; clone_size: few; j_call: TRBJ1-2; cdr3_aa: CASSLPTGAPYGYTF; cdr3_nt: TGTGCCAGCAGCTTGCCCACAGGGGCCCCCTATGGCTACACCTTC
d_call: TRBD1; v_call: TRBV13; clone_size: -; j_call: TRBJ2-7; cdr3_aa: CASSLAPGQRPYEQYF; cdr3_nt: TGTGCCAGCAGCTTAGCCCCGGGACAGCGTCCCTACGAGCAGTACTTC
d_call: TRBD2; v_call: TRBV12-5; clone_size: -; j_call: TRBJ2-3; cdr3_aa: CASGFLAGQDTQYF; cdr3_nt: TGTGCTAGTGGTTTCCTAGCGGGGCAAGATACGCAGTATTTT
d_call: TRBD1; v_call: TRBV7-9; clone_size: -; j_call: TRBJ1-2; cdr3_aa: CASSFDRGKGYTF; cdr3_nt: TGTGCCAGCAGCTTCGACAGGGGCAAAGGCTACACCTTC
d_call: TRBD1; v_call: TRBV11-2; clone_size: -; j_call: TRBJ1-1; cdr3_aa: CASRTQKGAVTEAFF; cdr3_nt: TGTGCCAGCAGGACCCAGAAGGGGGCTGTCACTGAAGCTTTCTTT
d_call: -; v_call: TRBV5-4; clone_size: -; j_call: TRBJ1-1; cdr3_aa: CASRRRGGDTEAFF; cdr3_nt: TGTGCCAGCCGCAGAAGAGGAGGGGACACTGAAGCTTTCTTT
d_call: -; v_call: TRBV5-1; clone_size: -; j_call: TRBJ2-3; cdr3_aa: CASKLQGSSTDTQYF; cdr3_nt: TGCGCCAGCAAACTACAGGGTTCTAGCACAGATACGCAGTATTTT
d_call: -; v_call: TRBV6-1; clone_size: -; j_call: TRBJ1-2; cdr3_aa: CASSEIGTFYGYTF; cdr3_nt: TGTGCCAGCAGTGAGATTGGGACATTCTATGGCTACACCTTC
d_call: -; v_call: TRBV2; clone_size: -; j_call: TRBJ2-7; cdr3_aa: CASSDTRLIYEQYF; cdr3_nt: TGTGCCAGCAGTGATACCAGGCTGATCTACGAGCAGTACTTC
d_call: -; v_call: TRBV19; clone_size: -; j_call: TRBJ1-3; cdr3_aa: CASSRQLGGANGNTIYF; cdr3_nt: TGTGCCAGTAGCCGACAGTTGGGGGGAGCGAATGGAAACACCATATATTTT
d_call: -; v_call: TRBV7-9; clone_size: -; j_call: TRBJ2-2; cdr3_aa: CASSWSPRGELFF; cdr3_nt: TGTGCCAGCAGCTGGAGCCCCCGGGGGGAGCTGTTTTTT
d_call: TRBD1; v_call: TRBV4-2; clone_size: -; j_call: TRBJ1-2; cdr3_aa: CASSPRQGTNYGYTF; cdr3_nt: TGTGCCAGCAGCCCTCGACAGGGGACTAACTATGGCTACACCTTC
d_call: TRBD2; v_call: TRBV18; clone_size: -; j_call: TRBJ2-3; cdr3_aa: CASSLLAGSTLTDTQYF; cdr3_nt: TGTGCCAGCTCACTACTAGCGGGGTCGACTCTCACAGATACGCAGTATTTT
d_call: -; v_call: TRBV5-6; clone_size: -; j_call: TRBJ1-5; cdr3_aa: CASSLYRQRHDLSNQPQHF; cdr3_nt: TGTGCCAGCAGCTTGTACAGACAAAGACATGATTTGAGCAATCAGCCCCAGCATTTT
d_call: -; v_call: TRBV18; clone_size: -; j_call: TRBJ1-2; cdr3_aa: CASSPPGTANYGYTF; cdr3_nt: TGTGCCAGCTCACCCCCGGGGACTGCTAACTATGGCTACACCTTC
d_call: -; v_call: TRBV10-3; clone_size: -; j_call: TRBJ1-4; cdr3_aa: CAIYSTNEKLFF; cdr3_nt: TGTGCCATTTACTCAACTAATGAAAAACTGTTTTTT
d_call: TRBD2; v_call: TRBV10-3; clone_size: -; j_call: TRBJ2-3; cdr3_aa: CAIRSSGLAGGPDTQYF; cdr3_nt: TGTGCCATCAGATCTAGTGGGCTAGCGGGGGGCCCAGATACGCAGTATTTT
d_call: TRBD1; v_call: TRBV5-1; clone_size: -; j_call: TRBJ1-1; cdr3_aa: CASSQGTVSTEAFF; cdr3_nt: TGCGCCAGCAGCCAAGGGACAGTAAGCACTGAAGCTTTCTTT
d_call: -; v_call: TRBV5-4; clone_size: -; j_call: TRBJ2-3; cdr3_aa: CASRIDRHTDTQYF; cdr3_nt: TGTGCCAGCAGGATTGACAGACACACAGATACGCAGTATTTT
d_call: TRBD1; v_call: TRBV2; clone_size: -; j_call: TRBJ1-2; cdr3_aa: CASRDRGHGYTF; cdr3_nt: TGTGCCAGCAGGGACAGGGGGCACGGCTACACCTTC
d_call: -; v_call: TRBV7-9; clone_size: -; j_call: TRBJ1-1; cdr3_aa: CASSSGGNTEAFF; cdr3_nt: TGTGCCAGCAGCTCTGGGGGCAACACTGAAGCTTTCTTT
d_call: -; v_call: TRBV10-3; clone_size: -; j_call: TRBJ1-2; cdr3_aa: CAIMAGWNYGYTF; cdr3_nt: TGTGCCATCATGGCGGGATGGAACTATGGCTACACCTTC